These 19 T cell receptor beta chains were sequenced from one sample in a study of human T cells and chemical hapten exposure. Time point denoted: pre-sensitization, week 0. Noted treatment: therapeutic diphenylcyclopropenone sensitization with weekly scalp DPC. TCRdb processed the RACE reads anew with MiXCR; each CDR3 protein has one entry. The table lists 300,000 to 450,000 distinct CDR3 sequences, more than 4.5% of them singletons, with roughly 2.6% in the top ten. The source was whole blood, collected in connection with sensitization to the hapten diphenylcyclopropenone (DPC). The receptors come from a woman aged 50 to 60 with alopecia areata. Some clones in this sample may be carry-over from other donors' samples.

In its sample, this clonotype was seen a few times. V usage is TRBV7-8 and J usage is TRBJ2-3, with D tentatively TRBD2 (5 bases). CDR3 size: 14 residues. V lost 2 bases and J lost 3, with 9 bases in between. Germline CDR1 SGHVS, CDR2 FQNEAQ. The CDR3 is CASSLLPGTDTQYF. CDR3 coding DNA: TGTGCCAGCAGCTTATTGCCGGGAACAGATACGCAGTATTTT.

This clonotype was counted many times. The CDR3 is CASSERREGFSYTF. CDR3 DNA: TGCGCCAGCAGTGAGCGCCGGGAGGGCTTCAGCTACACCTTC. The genes are TRBV10-2 and TRBJ1-2, with no clear D. The germline V gene encodes CDR1 WSHSY and CDR2 SAAADI. Deletions cut 2 bases from V and 9 bases from J, with 16 bases between. This CDR3 comprises 14 residues.

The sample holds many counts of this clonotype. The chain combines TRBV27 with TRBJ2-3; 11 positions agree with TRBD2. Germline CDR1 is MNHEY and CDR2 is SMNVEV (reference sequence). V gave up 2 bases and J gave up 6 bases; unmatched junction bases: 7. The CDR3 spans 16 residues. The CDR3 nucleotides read TGTGCCAGCAGTTTACTGTTAGCGGGAGGGCCTGATACGCAGTATTTT. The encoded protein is CASSLLLAGGPDTQYF.

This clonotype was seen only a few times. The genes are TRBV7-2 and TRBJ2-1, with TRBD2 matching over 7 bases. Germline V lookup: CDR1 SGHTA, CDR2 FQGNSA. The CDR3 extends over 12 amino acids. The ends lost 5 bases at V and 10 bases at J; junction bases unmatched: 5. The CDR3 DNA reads TGTGCCAGCAGCCATGTGGGAGGGGAGCAGTTCTTC. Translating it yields CASSHVGGEQFF. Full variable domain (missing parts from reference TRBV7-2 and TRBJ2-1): GAGVSQSPSNKVTEKGKDVELRCDPISGHTALYWYRQSLGQGLEFLIYFQGNSAPDKSGLPSDRFSAERTGGSVSTLTIQRTQQEDSAVYLCASSHVGGEQFFGPGTRLTVL.

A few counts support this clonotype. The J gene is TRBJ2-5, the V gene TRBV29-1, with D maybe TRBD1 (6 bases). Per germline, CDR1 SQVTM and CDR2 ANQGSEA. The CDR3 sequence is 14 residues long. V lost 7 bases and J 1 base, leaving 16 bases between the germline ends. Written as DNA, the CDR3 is TGCAGCGCACAGATAACAGGGTTCCAAGAGACCCAGTACTTC. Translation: CSAQITGFQETQYF.

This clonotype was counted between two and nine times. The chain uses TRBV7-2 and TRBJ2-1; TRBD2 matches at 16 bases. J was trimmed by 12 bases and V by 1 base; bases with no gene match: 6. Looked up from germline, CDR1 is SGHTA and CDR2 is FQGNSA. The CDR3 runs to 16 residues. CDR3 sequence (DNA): TGTGCCAGCAGCTTAGTCGGGACTAGCGGGGGGGCCCTGCAGTTCTTC. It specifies CASSLVGTSGGALQFF.

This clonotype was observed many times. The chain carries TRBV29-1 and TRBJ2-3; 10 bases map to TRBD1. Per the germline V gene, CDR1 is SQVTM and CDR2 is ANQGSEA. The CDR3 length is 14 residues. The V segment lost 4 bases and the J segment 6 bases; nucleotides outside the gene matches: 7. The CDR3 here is CSVVPDRGPDTQYF. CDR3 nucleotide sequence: TGCAGCGTTGTACCCGACAGGGGGCCCGATACGCAGTATTTT.

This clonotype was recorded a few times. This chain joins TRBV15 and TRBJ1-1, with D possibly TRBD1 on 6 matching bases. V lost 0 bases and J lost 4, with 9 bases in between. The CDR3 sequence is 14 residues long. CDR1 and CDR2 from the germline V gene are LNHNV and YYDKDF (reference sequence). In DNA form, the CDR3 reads TGTGCCACCAGCAGAGATGAGGGGGGCACTGAAGCTTTCTTT. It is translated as CATSRDEGGTEAFF.

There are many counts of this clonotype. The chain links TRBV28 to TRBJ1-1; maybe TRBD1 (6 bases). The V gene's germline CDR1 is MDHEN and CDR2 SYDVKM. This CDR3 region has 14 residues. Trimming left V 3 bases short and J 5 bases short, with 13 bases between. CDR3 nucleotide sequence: TGTGCCAGCAGTTTGCAGGGGCGAAGTACTGAAGCTTTCTTT. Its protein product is CASSLQGRSTEAFF.

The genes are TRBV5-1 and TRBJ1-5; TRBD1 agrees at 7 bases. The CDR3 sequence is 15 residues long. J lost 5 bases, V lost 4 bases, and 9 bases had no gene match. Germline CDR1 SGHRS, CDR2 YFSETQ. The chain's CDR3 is CASSLGTEGYQPQHF. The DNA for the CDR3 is TGCGCCAGCAGCCTCGGGACAGAAGGTTATCAGCCCCAGCATTTT. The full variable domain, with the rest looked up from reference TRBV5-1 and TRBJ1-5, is KAGVTQTPRYLIKTRGQQVTLSCSPISGHRSVSWYQQTPGQGLQFLFEYFSETQRNKGNFPGRFSGRQFSNSRSEMNVSTLELGDSALYLCASSLGTEGYQPQHFGDGTRLSIL.

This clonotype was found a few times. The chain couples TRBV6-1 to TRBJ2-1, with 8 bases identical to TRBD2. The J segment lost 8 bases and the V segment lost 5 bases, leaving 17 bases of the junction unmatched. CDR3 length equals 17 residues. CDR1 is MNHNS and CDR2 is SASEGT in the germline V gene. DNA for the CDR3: TGTGCCAGCAGTCAAGGGAGTCTGGCGGGAGGTAAGGATGAGCAGTTCTTC. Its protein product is CASSQGSLAGGKDEQFF.

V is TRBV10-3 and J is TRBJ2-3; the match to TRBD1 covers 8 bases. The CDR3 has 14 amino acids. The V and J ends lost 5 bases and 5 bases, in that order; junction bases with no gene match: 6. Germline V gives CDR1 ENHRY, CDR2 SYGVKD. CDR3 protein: CAISRQGKEDTQYF. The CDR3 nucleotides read TGTGCCATCAGTAGACAGGGGAAGGAAGATACGCAGTATTTT.

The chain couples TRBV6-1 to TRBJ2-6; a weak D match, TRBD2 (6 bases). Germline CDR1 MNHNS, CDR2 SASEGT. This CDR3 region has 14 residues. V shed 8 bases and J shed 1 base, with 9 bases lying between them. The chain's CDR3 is CASGTSSGANVLTF. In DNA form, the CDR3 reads TGTGCCAGCGGGACTTCTTCTGGGGCCAACGTCCTGACTTTC.

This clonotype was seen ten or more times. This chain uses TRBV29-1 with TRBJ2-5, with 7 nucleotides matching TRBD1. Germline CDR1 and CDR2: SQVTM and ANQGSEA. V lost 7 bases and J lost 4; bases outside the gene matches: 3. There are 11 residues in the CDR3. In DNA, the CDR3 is TGCAGCGCGACAGGGTTAGAGACCCAGTACTTC. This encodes CSATGLETQYF.

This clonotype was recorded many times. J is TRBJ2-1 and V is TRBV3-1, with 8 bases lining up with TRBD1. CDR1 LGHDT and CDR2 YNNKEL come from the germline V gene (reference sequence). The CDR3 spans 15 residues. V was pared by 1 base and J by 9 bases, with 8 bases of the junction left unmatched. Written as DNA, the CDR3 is TGTGCCAGCAGCCAAGGGACAGGGAAGGGGGGTGAGCAGTTCTTC. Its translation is CASSQGTGKGGEQFF.

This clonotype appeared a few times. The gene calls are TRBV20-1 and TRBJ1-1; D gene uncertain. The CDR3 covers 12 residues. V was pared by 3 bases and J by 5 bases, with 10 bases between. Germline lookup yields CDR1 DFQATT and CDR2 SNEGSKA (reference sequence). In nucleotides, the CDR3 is TGCAGTGCTAGTGACGGAGGGACTGAAGCTTTCTTT. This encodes CSASDGGTEAFF.

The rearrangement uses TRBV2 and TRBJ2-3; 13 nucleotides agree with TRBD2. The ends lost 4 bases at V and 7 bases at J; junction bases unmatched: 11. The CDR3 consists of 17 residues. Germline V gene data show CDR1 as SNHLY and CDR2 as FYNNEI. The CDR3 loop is CASSGLAGGRVLNTQYF. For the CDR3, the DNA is TGTGCCAGCAGTGGACTAGCGGGGGGCCGGGTCTTGAATACGCAGTATTTT.

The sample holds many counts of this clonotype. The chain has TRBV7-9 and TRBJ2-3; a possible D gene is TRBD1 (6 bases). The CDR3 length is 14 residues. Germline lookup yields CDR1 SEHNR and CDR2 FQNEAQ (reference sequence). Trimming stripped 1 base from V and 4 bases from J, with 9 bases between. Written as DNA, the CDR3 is TGTGCCAGCAGCTTAGAGGGGGTCGCAGATACGCAGTATTTT. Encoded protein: CASSLEGVADTQYF.

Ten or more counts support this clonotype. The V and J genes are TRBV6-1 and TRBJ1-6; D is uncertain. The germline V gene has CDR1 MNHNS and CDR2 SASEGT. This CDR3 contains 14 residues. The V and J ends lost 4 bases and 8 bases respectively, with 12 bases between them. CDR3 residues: CASSVDWVDSPLHF. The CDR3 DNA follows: TGTGCCAGCAGTGTTGACTGGGTGGATTCACCCCTCCACTTT.